These 23 T cell receptor beta chains originate from one sample sequenced in a study of T cell responses to AZD1222 COVID-19 vaccine. Method: immunoSEQ multiplex PCR; TCRdb's copy keeps in-frame clones and lacks some. The table shows fewer than 100,000 clones, with around nine tenths occurring only once. The material sequenced was peripheral blood, taken 28 days after the second AZD1222 dose. The origin of the receptors is an adult who received the AZD1222 COVID-19 vaccine.

The sample holds one count of this clone. The gene calls are TRBV19 and TRBJ1-2; maybe TRBD1 (6 bases). V dropped 5 bases and J dropped 6 bases, with 19 bases sitting between them. The CDR3 is 15 amino acids. Germline CDR1 reads LNHDA; CDR2 reads SQIVND (reference sequence). CDR3 nucleotide sequence: TGTGCCAGTAGTGTCTACAGGACCCCAGGGGATGGCTACACCTTC. Residues: CASSVYRTPGDGYTF. Drawing the rest from reference TRBV19 and TRBJ1-2, the complete variable domain is DGGITQSPKYLFRKEGQNVTLSCEQNLNHDAMYWYRQDPGQGLRLIYYSQIVNDFQKGDIAEGYSVSREKKESFPLTVTSAQKNPTAFYLCASSVYRTPGDGYTFGSGTRLTVV.

The chain carries TRBV5-8 and TRBJ1-4, with D unresolved. The CDR3 totals 11 residues. Trimming stripped 7 bases from V and 7 bases from J, with 8 bases between. Looked up from germline, CDR1 is SGHTS and CDR2 is YDEGEE. The CDR3 nucleotides are TGTGCCAGCCCAAAGGCTGAAAAACTGTTTTTT. Its protein product is CASPKAEKLFF.

This clone appeared a single time. As DNA, the CDR3 is TGTGCCACCAGCAGAGATCCAGGGCCTGGGGCCAACGTCCTGACTTTC. Translated, it gives CATSRDPGPGANVLTF. The rearrangement uses TRBV15 and TRBJ2-6, with D perhaps TRBD1 (5 bases). The length of the CDR3 is 16 residues. Trimming took 0 bases from V and 2 from J, leaving 8 bases between them. Per germline, CDR1 LNHNV and CDR2 YYDKDF (reference sequence).

The chain combines TRBV20-1 with TRBJ1-5; weak D call: TRBD1 (6 bases). CDR1 is DFQATT and CDR2 is SNEGSKA in the germline V gene (reference sequence). The V end lost 3 bases, the J end lost 1 base, and 19 bases lay between the germline ends. This CDR3 has 17 residues. The CDR3 DNA follows: TGCAGTGCTAGTGTTTTACAGGGAACTTCAAGCAATCAGCCCCAGCATTTT. This sequence encodes CSASVLQGTSSNQPQHF.

The chain joins TRBV28 to TRBJ1-3; D is possibly TRBD1 (6 bases). Trimming took off 2 bases at V and 3 bases at J, with 17 bases between the two ends. CDR1 is MDHEN and CDR2 is SYDVKM in the germline V gene. The CDR3 is made up of 17 amino acids. The CDR3 DNA reads TGTGCCAGCAGTTTAACCCCCCAGGGGCTCGGTGGAAACACCATATATTTT. It encodes CASSLTPQGLGGNTIYF.

This chain connects TRBV30 to TRBJ2-1, with 14 bases identical to TRBD2. The CDR3 spans 14 residues. The germline V gene encodes CDR1 GTSNPN and CDR2 SVGIG (reference sequence). V lost 4 bases, J lost 7 bases, and 3 bases stayed unmatched. Here the CDR3 reads CAWTWTSGRNEQFF. The CDR3 region has the DNA TGTGCCTGGACCTGGACTAGCGGGAGGAATGAGCAGTTCTTC.

This sequence joins TRBV11-2 and TRBJ1-2; D gene ambiguous. The CDR3 has 16 amino acids. CDR1 SGHAT and CDR2 FQNNGV come from the germline V gene. The V gene lost 8 bases and the J gene lost 8 bases, with 27 bases spanning the gap. The CDR3 region is CASQRPLHAELSGYTF. The CDR3, as DNA: TGTGCCAGCCAACGACCTTTACACGCAGAGTTAAGCGGCTACACCTTC.

The rearrangement uses TRBV12-3 or TRBV12-4 and TRBJ1-1; D might be TRBD1 (6 bases). Trimming shortened V by 5 bases and J by 7 bases, and 14 bases separated the two germline ends. The CDR3 runs 13 residues. The CDR3 nucleotides read TGTGCCAGCAGTGGATCGACAGGTTTTGAAGCTTTCTTT. Its protein product is CASSGSTGFEAFF.

This chain uses TRBV19 with TRBJ2-4; D ambiguous. This CDR3 is built from 18 residues. The germline V gene encodes CDR1 LNHDA and CDR2 SQIVND (reference sequence). With 3 bases removed from V and 0 bases from J, the gap between germline ends came to 18 bases. The CDR3 nucleotides read TGTGCCAGTAGTATCCCTAAACAGAGAGAACTAGCCAAAAACATTCAGTACTTC. Translation: CASSIPKQRELAKNIQYF.

This clone was counted between two and nine times. The chain has TRBV9 and TRBJ2-1; no reliable D call. This CDR3 contains 15 residues. Germline loops: CDR1 SGDLS, CDR2 YYNGEE. V lost 5 bases, J lost 0 bases, and 12 bases lay in between. The CDR3 DNA is TGTGCCAGCAGTCCTACCGAGAGCTCCTACAATGAGCAGTTCTTC. Its protein is CASSPTESSYNEQFF.

The rearrangement uses TRBV3-1 (or the pseudogene TRBV3-2) and TRBJ1-4, with D hard to call. The ends were cut back, 5 bases at V and 4 bases at J, with 11 bases in the middle. Germline CDR1 is LGHDT and CDR2 is YNNKEL (reference sequence). The CDR3 length is 14 residues. The CDR3 spells CASSFGSYNEKLFF. CDR3 in DNA: TGTGCCAGCAGCTTCGGGTCCTATAATGAAAAACTGTTTTTT.

V and J are TRBV15 and TRBJ1-3, with D perhaps matching TRBD1 (5 bases). The V end was cut by 0 bases, the J end by 4 bases, with 10 bases between. This CDR3 is 15 amino acids long. Germline CDR1 is LNHNV and CDR2 is YYDKDF (reference sequence). This CDR3 is CATSRDRGGGNTIYF. For the CDR3, the DNA is TGTGCCACCAGCAGAGATCGGGGGGGAGGAAACACCATATATTTT.

The chain combines TRBV28 with TRBJ1-6; TRBD1 matches 7 bases. Germline V lookup: CDR1 MDHEN, CDR2 SYDVKM. V dropped 3 bases and J dropped 9; count of bases not matched to a gene: 5. CDR3 length: 14 residues. In DNA form, the CDR3 reads TGTGCCAGCAGTTTGACAGGGTCTCGTTCACCCCTCCACTTT. It translates to CASSLTGSRSPLHF.

The J gene is TRBJ1-1, the V gene TRBV29-1; D uncertain. Germline assignment: CDR1 SQVTM and CDR2 ANQGSEA. The ends were cut back, 7 bases at V and 10 bases at J, with 16 bases in the middle. The CDR3 contains 11 residues. The CDR3 bases are TGCAGCGCAACCTCCCCAAGCCGAGCTTTCTTT. As protein: CSATSPSRAFF.

The chain uses TRBV3-1 (or the pseudogene TRBV3-2) and TRBJ2-5, with 9 bases matching TRBD2. The germline gives CDR1 LGHDT, CDR2 YNNKEL (reference sequence). The CDR3 spans 14 residues. The trim removed 2 bases at V and 5 bases at J, leaving 3 bases unmatched. Here the CDR3 reads CASSQWTSEETQYF. CDR3 nucleotides: TGTGCCAGCAGCCAATGGACTAGCGAGGAGACCCAGTACTTC.

V is TRBV7-9 and J is TRBJ2-1; 8 bases align to TRBD1. The CDR3 has 16 residues. J was trimmed by 5 bases and V by 4 bases; bases with no gene match: 10. CDR1 and CDR2 (germline): SEHNR, FQNEAQ (reference sequence). The CDR3 sequence: CASSSWTGRTHNEQFF. The CDR3 DNA follows: TGTGCCAGCAGCTCCTGGACAGGGAGGACCCACAATGAGCAGTTCTTC.

The chain uses TRBV11-2 and TRBJ1-1; D is ambiguous. The CDR3 loop spans 13 amino acids. V gave up 3 bases and J gave up 0 bases, with 5 bases separating them. Germline V gene data show CDR1 as SGHAT and CDR2 as FQNNGV. CDR3 DNA: TGTGCCAGCAGCTTCGGGTTGAACACTGAAGCTTTCTTT. This sequence encodes CASSFGLNTEAFF.

The rearrangement joins TRBV7-2 to TRBJ2-7; D might be TRBD2 (5 bases). Trimming pared 1 base from V and 13 bases from J, leaving 17 bases between. CDR1 and CDR2 (germline): SGHTA, FQGNSA. The CDR3 has 13 amino acids. The CDR3 sequence: CASSLERRHRAYF. CDR3 nucleotides: TGTGCCAGCAGCTTAGAGCGGCGACACCGGGCCTACTTC. The full variable domain, in which reference TRBV7-2 and TRBJ2-7 provide the parts outside the CDR3, is GAGVSQSPSNKVTEKGKDVELRCDPISGHTALYWYRQSLGQGLEFLIYFQGNSAPDKSGLPSDRFSAERTGGSVSTLTIQRTQQEDSAVYLCASSLERRHRAYFGPGTRLTVT.

V and J are TRBV5-1 and TRBJ2-1, with D tentatively TRBD1 (5 bases). V lost 0 bases and J lost 15, with 10 bases in between. The CDR3 length is 11 residues. Per the germline V gene, CDR1 is SGHRS and CDR2 is YFSETQ. The CDR3 bases are TGCGCCAGCAGCTTGGCCAGGGCCACGTTCTTC. This encodes CASSLARATFF.

A single count supports this clone. The chain links TRBV7-6 to TRBJ2-2, with 8 bases matching TRBD1. The CDR3 has 18 amino acids. In germline, CDR1 is SGHVS, CDR2 FNYEAQ. The ends lost 5 bases at V and 2 bases at J; junction bases unmatched: 13. The CDR3 DNA reads as TGTGCCAGCAGCCCAGGGGGTCCCGGGACAGGAAACACCGGGGAGCTGTTTTTT. Its translation: CASSPGGPGTGNTGELFF. Supplemented by reference TRBV7-6 and TRBJ2-2, the full variable domain reads GAGVSQSPRYKVTKRGQDVALRCDPISGHVSLYWYRQALGQGPEFLTYFNYEAQQDKSGLPNDRFSAERPEGSISTLTIQRTEQRDSAMYRCASSPGGPGTGNTGELFFGEGSRLTVL.

The J gene is TRBJ2-2, the V gene TRBV5-1, with 9 bases matching TRBD1. The germline V gene encodes CDR1 SGHRS and CDR2 YFSETQ. The junction had 9 bases not matched to a gene; V was cut back by 4 bases and J by 5 bases. The CDR3 extends over 16 amino acids. CDR3 in amino acids: CASSQNRGRDTGELFF. In DNA form, the CDR3 reads TGCGCCAGCAGCCAAAACAGGGGGCGGGATACCGGGGAGCTGTTTTTT.

This rearrangement joins TRBV6-5 to TRBJ1-3, with D hard to call. The CDR3 loop spans 14 amino acids. Germline V lookup: CDR1 MNHEY, CDR2 SVGAGI. The ends were cut back, 4 bases at V and 0 bases at J, with 7 bases in the middle. The DNA of the CDR3 is TGTGCCAGCAGTTGGCCCGGCTCTGGAAACACCATATATTTT. The encoded protein is CASSWPGSGNTIYF.

This rearrangement joins TRBV6-5 to TRBJ1-6, with D possibly being TRBD1 (5 bases). This CDR3 is 11 amino acids long. V lost 5 bases and J 14 bases, leaving 10 bases between the germline ends. Per the germline V gene, CDR1 is MNHEY and CDR2 is SVGAGI. The CDR3 loop is CASSQGFTLHF. CDR3 DNA sequence: TGTGCCAGCAGTCAGGGTTTTACCCTCCACTTT.